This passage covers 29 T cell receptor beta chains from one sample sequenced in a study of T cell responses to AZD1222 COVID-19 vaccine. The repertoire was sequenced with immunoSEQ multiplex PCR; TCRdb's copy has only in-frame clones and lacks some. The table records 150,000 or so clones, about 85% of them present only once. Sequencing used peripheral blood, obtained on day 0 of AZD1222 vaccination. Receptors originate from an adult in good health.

DNA for the CDR3: TGTGCCAGCACCCAACAGGGGGGCTATGGCTACACCTTC. Amino acids: CASTQQGGYGYTF. V gene TRBV27 combines with J gene TRBJ1-2; 8 bases are shared with TRBD1. Looked up from germline, CDR1 is MNHEY and CDR2 is SMNVEV (reference sequence). This CDR3 contains 13 residues. V was pared by 7 bases and J by 4 bases, with 5 bases of the junction left unmatched.

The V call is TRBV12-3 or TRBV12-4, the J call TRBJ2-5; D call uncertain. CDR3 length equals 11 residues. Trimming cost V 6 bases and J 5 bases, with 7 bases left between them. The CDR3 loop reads CASSRLETQYF. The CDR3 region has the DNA TGTGCCAGCAGCCGCCTGGAGACCCAGTACTTC.

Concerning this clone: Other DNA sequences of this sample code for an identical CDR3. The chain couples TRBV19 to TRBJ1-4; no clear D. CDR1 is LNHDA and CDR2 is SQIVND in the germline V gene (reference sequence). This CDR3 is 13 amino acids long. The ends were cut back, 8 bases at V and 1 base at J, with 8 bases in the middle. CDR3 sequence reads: CASRRQTNEKLFF. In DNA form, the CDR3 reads TGTGCCAGTCGGAGACAAACTAATGAAAAACTGTTTTTT.

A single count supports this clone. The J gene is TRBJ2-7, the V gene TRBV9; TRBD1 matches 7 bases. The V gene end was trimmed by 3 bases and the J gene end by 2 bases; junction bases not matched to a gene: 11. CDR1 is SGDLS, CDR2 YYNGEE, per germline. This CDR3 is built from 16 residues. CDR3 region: CASSEGPGQRTYEQYF. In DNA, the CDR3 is TGTGCCAGCAGCGAAGGGCCGGGACAGAGAACCTACGAGCAGTACTTC.

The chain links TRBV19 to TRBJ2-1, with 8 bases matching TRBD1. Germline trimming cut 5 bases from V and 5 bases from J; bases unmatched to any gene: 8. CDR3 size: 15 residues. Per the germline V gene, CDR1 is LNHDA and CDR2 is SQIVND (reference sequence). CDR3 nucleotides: TGTGCCAGTAGTCATAGGACAGGGTTCGACAATGAGCAGTTCTTC. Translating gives CASSHRTGFDNEQFF.

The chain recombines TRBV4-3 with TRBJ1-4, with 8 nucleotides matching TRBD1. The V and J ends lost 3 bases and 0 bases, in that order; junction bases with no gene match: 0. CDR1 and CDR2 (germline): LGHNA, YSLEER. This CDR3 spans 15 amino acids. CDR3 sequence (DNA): TGCGCCAGCAGCCAGACAGGGGCAACTAATGAAAAACTGTTTTTT. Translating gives CASSQTGATNEKLFF.

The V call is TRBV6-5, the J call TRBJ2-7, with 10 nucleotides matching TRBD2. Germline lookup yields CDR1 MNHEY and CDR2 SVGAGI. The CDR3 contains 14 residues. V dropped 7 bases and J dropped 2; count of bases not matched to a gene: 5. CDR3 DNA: TGTGCCAGCACCCTAGCGGGGGCGACCTACGAGCAGTACTTC. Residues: CASTLAGATYEQYF.

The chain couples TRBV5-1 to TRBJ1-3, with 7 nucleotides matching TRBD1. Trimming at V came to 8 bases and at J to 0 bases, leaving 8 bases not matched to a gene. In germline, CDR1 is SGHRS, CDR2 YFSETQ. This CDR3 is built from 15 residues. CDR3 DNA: TGCGCCAGTCGGACAGGCGATTTCTCTGGAAACACCATATATTTT. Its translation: CASRTGDFSGNTIYF. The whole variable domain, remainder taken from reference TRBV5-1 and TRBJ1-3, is KAGVTQTPRYLIKTRGQQVTLSCSPISGHRSVSWYQQTPGQGLQFLFEYFSETQRNKGNFPGRFSGRQFSNSRSEMNVSTLELGDSALYLCASRTGDFSGNTIYFGEGSWLTVV.

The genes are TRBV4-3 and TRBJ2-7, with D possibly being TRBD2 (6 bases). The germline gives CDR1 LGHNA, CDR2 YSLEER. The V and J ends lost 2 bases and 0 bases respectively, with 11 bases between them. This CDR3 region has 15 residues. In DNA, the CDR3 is TGCGCCAGCAGCCAACTTCCCGGGAGCTCCTACGAGCAGTACTTC. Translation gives CASSQLPGSSYEQYF.

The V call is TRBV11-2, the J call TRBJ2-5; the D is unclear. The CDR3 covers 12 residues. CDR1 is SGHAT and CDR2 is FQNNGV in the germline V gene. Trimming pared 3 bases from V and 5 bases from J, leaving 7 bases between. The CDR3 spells CASSLQEETQYF. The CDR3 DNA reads TGTGCCAGCAGCTTGCAGGAGGAGACCCAGTACTTC.

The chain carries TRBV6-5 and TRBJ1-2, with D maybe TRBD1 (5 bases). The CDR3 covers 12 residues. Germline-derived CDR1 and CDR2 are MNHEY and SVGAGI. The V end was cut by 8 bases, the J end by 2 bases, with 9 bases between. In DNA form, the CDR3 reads TGTGCCAGCCTTGACAGCAACTATGGCTACACCTTC. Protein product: CASLDSNYGYTF.

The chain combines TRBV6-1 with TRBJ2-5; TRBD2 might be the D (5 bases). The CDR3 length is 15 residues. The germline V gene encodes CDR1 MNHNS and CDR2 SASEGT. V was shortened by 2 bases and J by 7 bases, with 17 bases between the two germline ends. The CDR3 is CASSELRVELGTQYF. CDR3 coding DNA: TGTGCCAGCAGTGAATTGCGGGTAGAACTGGGGACCCAGTACTTC.

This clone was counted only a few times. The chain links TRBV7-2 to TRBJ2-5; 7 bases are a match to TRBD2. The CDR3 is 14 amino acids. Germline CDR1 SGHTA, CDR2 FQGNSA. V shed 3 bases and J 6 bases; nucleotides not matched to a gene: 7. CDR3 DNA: TGTGCCAGCAGCTTGGTCAGCGGGGCGCAGACCCAGTACTTC. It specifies CASSLVSGAQTQYF. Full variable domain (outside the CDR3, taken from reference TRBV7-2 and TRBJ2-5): GAGVSQSPSNKVTEKGKDVELRCDPISGHTALYWYRQSLGQGLEFLIYFQGNSAPDKSGLPSDRFSAERTGGSVSTLTIQRTQQEDSAVYLCASSLVSGAQTQYFGPGTRLLVL.

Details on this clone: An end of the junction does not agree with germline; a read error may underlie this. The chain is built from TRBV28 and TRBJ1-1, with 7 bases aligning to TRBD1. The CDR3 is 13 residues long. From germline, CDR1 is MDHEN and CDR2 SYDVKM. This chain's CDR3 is CAGRGPGNTEAFF. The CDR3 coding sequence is TGCGCGGGAAGGGGGCCGGGGAACACTGAAGCTTTCTTT.

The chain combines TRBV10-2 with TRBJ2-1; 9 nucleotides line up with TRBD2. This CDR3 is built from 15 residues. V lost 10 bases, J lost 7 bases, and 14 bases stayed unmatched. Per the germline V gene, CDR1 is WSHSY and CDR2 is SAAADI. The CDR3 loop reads CATRLRGGAGNEQFF. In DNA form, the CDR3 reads TGCGCCACGAGACTTCGCGGGGGGGCGGGGAATGAGCAGTTCTTC.

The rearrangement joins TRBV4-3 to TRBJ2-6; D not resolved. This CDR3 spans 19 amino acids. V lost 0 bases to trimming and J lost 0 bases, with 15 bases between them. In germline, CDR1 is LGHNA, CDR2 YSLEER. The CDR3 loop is CASSQDLPSFNSGANVLTF. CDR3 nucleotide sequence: TGCGCCAGCAGCCAAGATCTACCCAGTTTCAACTCTGGGGCCAACGTCCTGACTTTC.

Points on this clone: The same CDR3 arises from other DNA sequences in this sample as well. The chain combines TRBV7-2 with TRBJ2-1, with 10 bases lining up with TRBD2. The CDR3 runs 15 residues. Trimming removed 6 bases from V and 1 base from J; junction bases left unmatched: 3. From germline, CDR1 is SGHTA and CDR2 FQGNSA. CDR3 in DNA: TGTGCCAGCAGTCTAGCGGGGGCGTCCTACAATGAGCAGTTCTTC. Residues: CASSLAGASYNEQFF.

The CDR3 region is CASSLDQAGVLVDTQYF. The CDR3 DNA follows: TGTGCCAGCAGCTTAGATCAGGCGGGGGTCCTGGTAGATACGCAGTATTTT. This chain links TRBV11-2 with TRBJ2-3, with 7 bases lining up with TRBD2. Germline CDR1 and CDR2: SGHAT and FQNNGV. CDR3 length: 17 residues. Trimming took 0 bases from V and 5 from J; bases not matched to a gene: 11.

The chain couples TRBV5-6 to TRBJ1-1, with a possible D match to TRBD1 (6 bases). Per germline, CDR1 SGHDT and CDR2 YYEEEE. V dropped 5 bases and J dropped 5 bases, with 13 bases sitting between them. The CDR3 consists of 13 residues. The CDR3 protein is CASSKQGSTEAFF. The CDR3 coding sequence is TGTGCCAGCAGTAAACAGGGCAGTACTGAAGCTTTCTTT.

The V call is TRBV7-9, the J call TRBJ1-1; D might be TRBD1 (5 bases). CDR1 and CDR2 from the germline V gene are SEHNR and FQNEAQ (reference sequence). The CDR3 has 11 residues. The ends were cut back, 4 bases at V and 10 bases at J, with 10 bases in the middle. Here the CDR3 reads CASSSGHGAFF. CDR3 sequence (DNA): TGTGCCAGCAGCTCTGGACATGGAGCTTTCTTT.

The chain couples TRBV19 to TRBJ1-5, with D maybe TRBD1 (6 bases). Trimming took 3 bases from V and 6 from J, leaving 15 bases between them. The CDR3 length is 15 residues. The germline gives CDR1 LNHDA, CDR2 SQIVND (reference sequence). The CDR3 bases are TGTGCCAGTAGTATGGTTTTACAGGGCGGTCAGCCCCAGCATTTT. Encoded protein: CASSMVLQGGQPQHF.

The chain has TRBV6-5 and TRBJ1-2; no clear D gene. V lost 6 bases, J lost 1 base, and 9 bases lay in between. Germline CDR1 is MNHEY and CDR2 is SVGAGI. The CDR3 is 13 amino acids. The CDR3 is CASRSTDNYGYTF. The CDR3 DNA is TGTGCCAGCAGATCGACGGATAACTATGGCTACACCTTC.

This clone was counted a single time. CDR3 nucleotide sequence: TGTGCCAGCAGCTTGGCTAACCAAGAGACCCAGTACTTC. Protein sequence: CASSLANQETQYF. The chain has TRBV5-4 and TRBJ2-5, with no clear D. Germline-derived CDR1 and CDR2 are SGHNT and YYREEE (reference sequence). Between the trimmed V and J ends, which lost 0 bases and 0 bases, there was a span of 3 bases. There are 13 residues in the CDR3. The full variable domain, with the rest looked up from reference TRBV5-4 and TRBJ2-5, is ETGVTQSPTHLIKTRGQQVTLRCSSQSGHNTVSWYQQALGQGPQFIFQYYREEENGRGNFPPRFSGLQFPNYSSELNVNALELDDSALYLCASSLANQETQYFGPGTRLLVL.

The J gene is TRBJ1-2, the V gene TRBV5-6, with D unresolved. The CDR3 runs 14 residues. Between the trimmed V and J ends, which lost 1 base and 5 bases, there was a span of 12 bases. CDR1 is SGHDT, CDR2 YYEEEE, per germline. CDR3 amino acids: CASSLTFEAYGYTF. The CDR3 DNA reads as TGTGCCAGCAGCTTGACTTTCGAAGCTTATGGCTACACCTTC.

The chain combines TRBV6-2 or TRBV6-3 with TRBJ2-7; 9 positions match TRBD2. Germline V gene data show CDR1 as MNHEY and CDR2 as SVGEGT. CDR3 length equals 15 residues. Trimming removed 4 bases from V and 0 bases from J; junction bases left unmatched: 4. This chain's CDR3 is CASSLAGDTSYEQYF. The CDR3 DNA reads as TGTGCCAGCAGTTTAGCGGGGGACACCTCCTACGAGCAGTACTTC.

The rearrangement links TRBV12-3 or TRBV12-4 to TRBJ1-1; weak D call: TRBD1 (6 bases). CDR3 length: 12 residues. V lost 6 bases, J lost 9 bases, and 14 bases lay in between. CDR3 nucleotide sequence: TGTGCCAGCAGCTCGTCGCAGGGGAAAGCTTTCTTT. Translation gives CASSSSQGKAFF.

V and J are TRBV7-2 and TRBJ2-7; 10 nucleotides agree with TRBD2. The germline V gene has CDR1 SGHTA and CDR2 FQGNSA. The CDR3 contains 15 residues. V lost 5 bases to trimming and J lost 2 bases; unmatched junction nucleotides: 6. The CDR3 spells CASSPSGGATYEQYF. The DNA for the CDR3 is TGTGCCAGCAGCCCAAGCGGGGGGGCTACCTACGAGCAGTACTTC.

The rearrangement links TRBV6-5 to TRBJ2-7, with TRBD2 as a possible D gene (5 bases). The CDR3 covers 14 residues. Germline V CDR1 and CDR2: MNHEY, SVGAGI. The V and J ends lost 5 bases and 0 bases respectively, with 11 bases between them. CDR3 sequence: CASSPGLSSYEQYF. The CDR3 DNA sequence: TGTGCCAGCAGTCCCGGACTGAGCTCCTACGAGCAGTACTTC.

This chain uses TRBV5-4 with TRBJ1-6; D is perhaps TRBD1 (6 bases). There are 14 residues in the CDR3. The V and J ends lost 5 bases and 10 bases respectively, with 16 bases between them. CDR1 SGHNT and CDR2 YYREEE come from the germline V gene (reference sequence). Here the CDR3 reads CASRREGGRSPLHF. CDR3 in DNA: TGTGCCAGCAGAAGGGAGGGGGGACGATCACCCCTCCACTTT.